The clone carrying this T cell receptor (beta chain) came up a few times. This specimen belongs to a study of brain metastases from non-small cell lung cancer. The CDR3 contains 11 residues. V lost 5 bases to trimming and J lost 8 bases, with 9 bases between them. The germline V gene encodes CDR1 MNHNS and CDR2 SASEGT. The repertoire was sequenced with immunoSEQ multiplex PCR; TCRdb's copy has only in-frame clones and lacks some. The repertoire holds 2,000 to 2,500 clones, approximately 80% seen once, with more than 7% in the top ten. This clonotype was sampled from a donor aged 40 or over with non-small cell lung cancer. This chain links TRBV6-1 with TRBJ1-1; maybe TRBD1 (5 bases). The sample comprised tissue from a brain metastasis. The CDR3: CASSFGAEAFF. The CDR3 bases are TGTGCCAGCAGTTTCGGGGCCGAAGCTTTCTTT.